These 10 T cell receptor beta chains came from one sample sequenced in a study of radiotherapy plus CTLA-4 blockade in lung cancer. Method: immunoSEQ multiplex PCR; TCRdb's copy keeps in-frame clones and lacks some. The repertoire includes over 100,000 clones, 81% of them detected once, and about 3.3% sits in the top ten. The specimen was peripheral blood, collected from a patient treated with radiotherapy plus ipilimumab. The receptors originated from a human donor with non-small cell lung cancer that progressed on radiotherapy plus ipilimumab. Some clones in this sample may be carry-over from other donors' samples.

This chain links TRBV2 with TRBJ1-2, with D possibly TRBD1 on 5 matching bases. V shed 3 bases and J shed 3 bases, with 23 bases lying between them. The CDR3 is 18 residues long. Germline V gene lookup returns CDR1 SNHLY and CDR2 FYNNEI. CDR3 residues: CASSEEGNSRIGDYGYTF. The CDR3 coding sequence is TGTGCCAGCAGTGAGGAGGGCAACAGCCGAATAGGGGACTATGGCTACACCTTC.

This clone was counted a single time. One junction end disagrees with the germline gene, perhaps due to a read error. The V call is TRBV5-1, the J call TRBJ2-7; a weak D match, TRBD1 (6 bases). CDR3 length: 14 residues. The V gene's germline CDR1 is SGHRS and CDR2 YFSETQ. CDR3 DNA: TGCGTCAGCAGCTTGGACAGAAGCCTAGACGAGCAGTACTTC. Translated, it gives CVSSLDRSLDEQYF.

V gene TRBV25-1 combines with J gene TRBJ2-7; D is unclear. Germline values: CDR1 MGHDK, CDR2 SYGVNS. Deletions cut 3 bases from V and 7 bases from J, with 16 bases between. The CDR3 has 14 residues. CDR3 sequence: CASSDILNSVEQYF. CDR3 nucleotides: TGTGCCAGCAGTGACATACTGAATTCGGTAGAGCAGTACTTC.

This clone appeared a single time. CDR3 protein: CASSLELIGTGGYEQYF. In nucleotides, the CDR3 is TGCGCCAGCAGCTTGGAATTAATTGGGACAGGGGGTTACGAGCAGTACTTC. This chain uses TRBV5-1 with TRBJ2-7, with TRBD1 identical over 11 bases. CDR1 is SGHRS, CDR2 YFSETQ, per germline. CDR3 size: 17 residues. Unmatched junction bases numbered 9, after V lost 0 bases and J lost 4 bases.

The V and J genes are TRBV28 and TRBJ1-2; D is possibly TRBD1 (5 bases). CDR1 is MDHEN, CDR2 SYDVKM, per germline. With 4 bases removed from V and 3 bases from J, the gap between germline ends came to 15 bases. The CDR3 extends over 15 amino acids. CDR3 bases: TGTGCCAGCAGTTCGACCGGGGGGGAACACTATGGCTACACCTTC. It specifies CASSSTGGEHYGYTF.

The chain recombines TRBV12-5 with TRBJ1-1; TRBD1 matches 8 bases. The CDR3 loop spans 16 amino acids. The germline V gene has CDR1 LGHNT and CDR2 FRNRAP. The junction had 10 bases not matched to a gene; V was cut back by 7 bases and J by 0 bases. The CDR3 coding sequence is TGTGCTAGTGCCCCATGGACAGGGACACTGAACACTGAAGCTTTCTTT. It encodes CASAPWTGTLNTEAFF.

The CDR3 reads CASSIDSGGALGDTQYF. CDR3 sequence (DNA): TGTGCCAGCAGCATCGATAGCGGGGGGGCGTTAGGAGATACGCAGTATTTT. The chain combines TRBV7-6 with TRBJ2-3; 11 positions agree with TRBD2. The germline gives CDR1 SGHVS, CDR2 FNYEAQ. The V gene end was trimmed by 5 bases and the J gene end by 5 bases; junction bases not matched to a gene: 12. The CDR3 covers 17 residues.

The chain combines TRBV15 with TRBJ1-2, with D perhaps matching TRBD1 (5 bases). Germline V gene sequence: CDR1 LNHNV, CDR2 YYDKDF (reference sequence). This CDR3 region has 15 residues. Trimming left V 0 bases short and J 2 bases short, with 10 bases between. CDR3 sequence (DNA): TGTGCCACCAGCAGAGATCCCGCAGGGAACTATGGCTACACCTTC. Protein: CATSRDPAGNYGYTF.

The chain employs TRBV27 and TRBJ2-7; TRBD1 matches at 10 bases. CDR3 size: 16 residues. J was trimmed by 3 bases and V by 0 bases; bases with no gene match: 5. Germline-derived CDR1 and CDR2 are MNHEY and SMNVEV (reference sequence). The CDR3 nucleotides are TGTGCCAGCAGTTTATCGGCCGGGACAGGGGACTACGAGCAGTACTTC. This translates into CASSLSAGTGDYEQYF.

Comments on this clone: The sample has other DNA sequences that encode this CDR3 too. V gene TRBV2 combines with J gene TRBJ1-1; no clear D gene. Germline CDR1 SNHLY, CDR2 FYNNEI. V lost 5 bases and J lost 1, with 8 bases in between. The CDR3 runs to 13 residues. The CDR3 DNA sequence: TGTGCCAGCAGTTATACAGAGAACACTGAAGCTTTCTTT. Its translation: CASSYTENTEAFF.